These 19 T cell receptor beta chains were sequenced from one sample in a study of radiation and T cells in renal cell carcinoma. The time point was: blood 2 weeks post-SBRT. Treatment denoted: 15 Gy SBRT to primary tumor, nephrectomy 4 weeks later. TCRdb keeps only in-frame clones here, not all; method: immunoSEQ multiplex PCR. This table holds tens of thousands of clones, 65% to 90% found once. Specimen: blood, collected from a patient whose treatment included radiotherapy and nephrectomy. These receptors originate from a woman aged 45-60 years with renal cell carcinoma.

This clone was observed a handful of times. The chain employs TRBV6-5 and TRBJ1-2; no firm D call. The CDR3 extends over 12 amino acids. CDR1 is MNHEY, CDR2 SVGAGI, per germline. With 2 bases removed from V and 8 bases from J, the gap between germline ends came to 9 bases. CDR3 sequence (DNA): TGTGCCAGCAGTTACGGAAATGGGGGCTACACCTTC. Its translation is CASSYGNGGYTF.

The chain employs TRBV6-5 and TRBJ2-1; a possible D gene is TRBD2 (7 bases). The V end was cut by 2 bases, the J end by 12 bases, with 11 bases between. Looked up from germline, CDR1 is MNHEY and CDR2 is SVGAGI. This CDR3 has 12 residues. The DNA of the CDR3 is TGTGCCAGCAGTTACGGGGGGGCTGTGCAGTTCTTC. It codes for CASSYGGAVQFF.

For the CDR3, the DNA is TGTGCCAGCAGCTCTAGGACAGGGAGTCATTCACCCCTCCACTTT. Amino acid sequence: CASSSRTGSHSPLHF. The chain has TRBV5-6 and TRBJ1-6; TRBD1 aligns across 8 bases. There are 15 residues in the CDR3. Losses at the gene ends were 3 bases for V and 8 bases for J; bases not matched to a gene: 7. CDR1 SGHDT and CDR2 YYEEEE come from the germline V gene.

The J gene is TRBJ2-5, the V gene TRBV5-4; tentatively, D is TRBD2 (6 bases). V lost 3 bases, J lost 4 bases, and 19 bases lay in between. Germline values: CDR1 SGHNT, CDR2 YYREEE (reference sequence). The CDR3 consists of 16 residues. The CDR3 DNA reads TGTGCCAGCAGCTCCGGTTGGACCCGGACTACAGAGACCCAGTACTTC. This gives the protein CASSSGWTRTTETQYF.

The J gene is TRBJ1-5, the V gene TRBV10-3; D is unresolved. The CDR3 runs to 14 residues. With 5 bases removed from V and 2 bases from J, the gap between germline ends came to 10 bases. Germline V gene sequence: CDR1 ENHRY, CDR2 SYGVKD. The CDR3 DNA follows: TGTGCCATCAGTCCCGCCGGGGGCAATCAGCCCCAGCATTTT. Encoded protein: CAISPAGGNQPQHF.

CDR3 sequence: CASSYQDRVLSPLHF. DNA of the CDR3: TGTGCCAGCAGTTACCAAGACAGGGTACTCTCACCCCTCCACTTT. The gene calls are TRBV6-6 and TRBJ1-6, with 7 positions matching TRBD1. The J segment lost 10 bases and the V segment lost 2 bases, leaving 8 bases of the junction unmatched. CDR3 length equals 15 residues. From germline, CDR1 is MNHNY and CDR2 SVGAGI (reference sequence).

The chain links TRBV2 to TRBJ1-4; 7 bases are a match to TRBD1. The ends lost 6 bases at V and 7 bases at J; junction bases unmatched: 14. CDR1 is SNHLY and CDR2 is FYNNEI in the germline V gene. There are 16 residues in the CDR3. The CDR3 loop reads CASSSDRVDYSEKLFF. The CDR3 DNA reads TGTGCCAGCAGCTCCGACAGGGTAGACTATAGTGAAAAACTGTTTTTT.

V and J are TRBV19 and TRBJ2-1; a weak D match, TRBD1 (6 bases). V gave up 4 bases and J gave up 2 bases, with 15 bases separating them. The CDR3 runs 16 residues. Germline V gene data show CDR1 as LNHDA and CDR2 as SQIVND (reference sequence). DNA for the CDR3: TGTGCCAGTAGTAACCGAACAGGGCCCGCCTACAATGAGCAGTTCTTC. Protein product: CASSNRTGPAYNEQFF.

The chain has TRBV6-5 and TRBJ1-5, with D possibly TRBD1 on 6 matching bases. This CDR3 has 16 residues. The germline V gene encodes CDR1 MNHEY and CDR2 SVGAGI. Trimming left V 0 bases short and J 0 bases short, with 9 bases between. The CDR3: CASSYSRTDSNQPQHF. In nucleotides, the CDR3 is TGTGCCAGCAGTTACTCGAGGACAGATAGCAATCAGCCCCAGCATTTT.

The V and J genes are TRBV28 and TRBJ2-5; a possible D gene is TRBD2 (6 bases). From germline, CDR1 is MDHEN and CDR2 SYDVKM. V shed 7 bases and J shed 4 bases, with 22 bases lying between them. CDR3 length: 16 amino acids. CDR3 nucleotide sequence: TGTGCCAGCAAGAGACTAGATTTTCGTCGCGGAGAGACCCAGTACTTC. It is translated as CASKRLDFRRGETQYF.

The genes are TRBV5-1 and TRBJ2-3, with D possibly TRBD1 on 5 matching bases. This CDR3 region has 15 residues. CDR1 and CDR2 from the germline V gene are SGHRS and YFSETQ. Trimming removed 0 bases at V and 1 base at J, with 9 bases between. The CDR3 is CASSLDRLGTDTQYF. As DNA, the CDR3 is TGCGCCAGCAGCTTGGACAGGTTAGGCACAGATACGCAGTATTTT.

The chain employs TRBV5-8 and TRBJ1-5, with TRBD1 identical over 10 bases. The germline CDR1 and CDR2 sequences are SGHTS and YDEGEE. Germline trimming cut 4 bases from V and 0 bases from J; bases unmatched to any gene: 4. The CDR3 is 16 residues long. CDR3 loop: CASSRDRGLSNQPQHF. CDR3 nucleotides: TGTGCCAGCAGCCGGGACAGGGGTCTTAGCAATCAGCCCCAGCATTTT.

The rearrangement uses TRBV11-2 and TRBJ1-5; 7 bases line up with TRBD1. This CDR3 contains 15 residues. V dropped 2 bases and J dropped 5; count of bases not matched to a gene: 6. CDR1 SGHAT and CDR2 FQNNGV come from the germline V gene. In DNA, the CDR3 is TGTGCCAGCAGCTTAACCGGGACAGTTGATCAGCCCCAGCATTTT. Translation gives CASSLTGTVDQPQHF.

V gene TRBV15 combines with J gene TRBJ1-1; D unresolved. V shed 1 base and J shed 4 bases, with 7 bases lying between them. CDR1 LNHNV and CDR2 YYDKDF come from the germline V gene (reference sequence). This CDR3 spans 13 amino acids. CDR3 loop: CATSRVPGTEAFF. Written as DNA, the CDR3 is TGTGCCACCAGCAGAGTACCAGGCACTGAAGCTTTCTTT.

The genes are TRBV7-2 and TRBJ2-5; D unclear. The J call is in doubt because the DNA end fits TRBJ2-7 better. The CDR3 extends over 16 amino acids. The germline CDR1 and CDR2 sequences are SGHTA and FQGNSA. CDR3 residues: CASSLRSQSSSYEQYF. The CDR3 DNA reads as TGTGCCAGCAGCTTAAGGTCACAGTCTTCGTCCTACGAGCAGTACTTC.

This rearrangement joins TRBV5-4 to TRBJ1-4; D ambiguous. V was clipped by 0 bases and J by 0 bases, with 9 bases between them. This CDR3 is built from 16 residues. The germline gives CDR1 SGHNT, CDR2 YYREEE (reference sequence). The CDR3 is CASSLAGITTNEKLFF. The CDR3 nucleotides read TGTGCCAGCAGCTTGGCTGGGATAACAACTAATGAAAAACTGTTTTTT.

Remarks on this clone: One end of the junction varies from germline; a read error may be responsible. Additional DNA sequences in this sample encode the identical CDR3. This chain joins TRBV4-2 and TRBJ2-2; 9 positions match TRBD2. CDR3 length: 18 residues. Germline assignment: CDR1 LGHNA and CDR2 YNFKEQ. The CDR3 is CASSQDRSVSGRTGELFF. Written as DNA, the CDR3 is TGTGCCAGCAGTCAAGATCGCAGTGTTAGCGGGAGAACCGGGGAGCTGTTTTTT.

This chain links TRBV10-3 with TRBJ2-7, with a weak D call TRBD1 (5 bases). Trimming left V 10 bases short and J 7 bases short, with 17 bases between. Germline-derived CDR1 and CDR2 are ENHRY and SYGVKD. The CDR3 covers 12 residues. The CDR3 DNA sequence: TGTGCCACCAAAGGTGAGACAGAAGAGCAGTACTTC. Its protein product is CATKGETEEQYF.

The chain employs TRBV9 and TRBJ1-5, with no clear D. The CDR3 spans 15 residues. Germline lookup yields CDR1 SGDLS and CDR2 YYNGEE. Trimming removed 5 bases at V and 0 bases at J, with 12 bases between. CDR3 amino acids: CASSLTANSNQPQHF. In DNA form, the CDR3 reads TGTGCCAGCAGTCTGACGGCGAATAGCAATCAGCCCCAGCATTTT.